This T cell receptor beta chain was recorded in a study of early T cells in non-severe SARS-CoV-2 infection. Tagging with unique molecular identifiers was applied to individual cDNA molecules. TCRdb itself ran the 5' RACE reads through MiXCR, one entry per CDR3 protein. This table holds around 98,000 distinct CDR3 sequences, 9.5% to 12% found once. This CDR3 is built from 16 residues. Deletions cut 5 bases from V and 0 bases from J, with 14 bases between. Germline V CDR1 and CDR2: SNHLY, FYNNEI. This clonotype was counted many times. Sequenced sample: whole blood. The J gene is TRBJ1-5, the V gene TRBV2, with a weak D call TRBD1 (6 bases). The clonotype comes from an adult who was a healthcare worker with PCR-confirmed SARS-CoV-2 infection or an uninfected control (not recorded which). For the CDR3, the DNA is TGTGCCAGCAGTAATCTACAGGGATATAGCAATCAGCCCCAGCATTTT. Encoded protein: CASSNLQGYSNQPQHF.